Listed here are 16 T cell receptor beta chains from one sample, sequenced in a study of T cell responses to AZD1222 COVID-19 vaccine. The protocol was immunoSEQ multiplex PCR, while the TCRdb copy is restricted to in-frame clones and leaves out a portion. The repertoire consists of 100,000 or so clones, with 85% to 90% occurring once and the leading ten covering 7% to 10%. Sequenced material: peripheral blood, taken on day 0 of AZD1222 vaccination. These receptors originate from an adult in good health.

This clone occurred once. V usage is TRBV4-1 and J usage is TRBJ1-4, with 8 positions matching TRBD1. The CDR3 covers 16 residues. From germline, CDR1 is MGHRA and CDR2 YSYEKL. After removal of 4 bases from V and 8 bases from J, the junction contained 12 bases not matched to a gene. Here the CDR3 reads CASSPATDRGREKLFF. The CDR3 nucleotides are TGCGCCAGCAGCCCCGCAACCGACAGGGGTAGGGAAAAACTGTTTTTT.

The genes are TRBV5-5 and TRBJ2-2; no clear D. The V and J ends lost 2 bases and 6 bases respectively, with 8 bases between them. Germline V gene data show CDR1 as SGHKS and CDR2 as YYEKEE (reference sequence). This CDR3 has 13 amino acids. The CDR3 DNA is TGTGCCAGCAGCTTCCAAGTGCCCGGGGAGCTGTTTTTT. Its protein is CASSFQVPGELFF. Drawing the rest from reference TRBV5-5 and TRBJ2-2, the complete variable domain is DAGVTQSPTHLIKTRGQQVTLRCSPISGHKSVSWYQQVLGQGPQFIFQYYEKEERGRGNFPDRFSARQFPNYSSELNVNALLLGDSALYLCASSFQVPGELFFGEGSRLTVL.

This clone was picked up a small number of times. The chain uses TRBV9 and TRBJ2-3; no clear D gene. The germline gives CDR1 SGDLS, CDR2 YYNGEE. The CDR3 sequence is 13 residues long. V lost 4 bases, J lost 7 bases, and 13 bases lay in between. The CDR3 loop is CASSSRALNTQYF. Here the CDR3 DNA reads TGTGCCAGCAGCTCCCGGGCGTTAAATACGCAGTATTTT.

The genes are TRBV5-4 and TRBJ2-1; 13 positions agree with TRBD2. The germline V gene has CDR1 SGHNT and CDR2 YYREEE (reference sequence). Germline trimming cut 0 bases from V and 4 bases from J; bases unmatched to any gene: 1. CDR3 size: 16 residues. Here the CDR3 DNA reads TGTGCCAGCAGCTTGGGGACTAGCGGGGGATACAATGAGCAGTTCTTC. Translated: CASSLGTSGGYNEQFF. Full variable domain (missing parts from reference TRBV5-4 and TRBJ2-1): ETGVTQSPTHLIKTRGQQVTLRCSSQSGHNTVSWYQQALGQGPQFIFQYYREEENGRGNFPPRFSGLQFPNYSSELNVNALELDDSALYLCASSLGTSGGYNEQFFGPGTRLTVL.

V gene TRBV28 combines with J gene TRBJ1-2, with a tentative D call TRBD1 (6 bases). The CDR3 is 14 residues long. CDR1 and CDR2 (germline): MDHEN, SYDVKM. V shed 7 bases and J shed 4 bases, with 16 bases lying between them. The chain's CDR3 is CASTLTGASYGYTF. CDR3 nucleotide sequence: TGTGCCAGCACCCTGACAGGTGCTTCCTATGGCTACACCTTC.

CDR3 region: CASSLGDRRVGETQYF. The CDR3 nucleotides read TGTGCCAGCAGCTTGGGGGACCGCAGGGTTGGGGAGACCCAGTACTTC. The rearrangement links TRBV5-5 to TRBJ2-5, with D tentatively TRBD1 or TRBD2 (5 bases each). V dropped 0 bases and J dropped 5 bases, with 17 bases sitting between them. The V gene's germline CDR1 is SGHKS and CDR2 YYEKEE (reference sequence). This CDR3 spans 16 amino acids.

The V call is TRBV5-4, the J call TRBJ1-1; D is unresolved. The CDR3 runs to 13 residues. From germline, CDR1 is SGHNT and CDR2 YYREEE (reference sequence). V dropped 3 bases and J dropped 1 base, with 7 bases sitting between them. The CDR3 nucleotides are TGTGCCAGCAGCTCCAACACGAACACTGAAGCTTTCTTT. This translates into CASSSNTNTEAFF.

The chain uses TRBV7-6 and TRBJ1-3; the D gene is possibly TRBD1 (6 bases). CDR3 length: 17 amino acids. Trimming took off 5 bases at V and 1 base at J, with 18 bases between the two ends. Germline loops: CDR1 SGHVS, CDR2 FNYEAQ. CDR3 bases: TGTGCCAGCAGCGGAGGGGGTGGGCAGTTTTCTGGAAACACCATATATTTT. This gives the protein CASSGGGGQFSGNTIYF. Using reference TRBV7-6 and TRBJ1-3 for the parts outside the CDR3, the full variable domain is GAGVSQSPRYKVTKRGQDVALRCDPISGHVSLYWYRQALGQGPEFLTYFNYEAQQDKSGLPNDRFSAERPEGSISTLTIQRTEQRDSAMYRCASSGGGGQFSGNTIYFGEGSWLTVV.

This chain uses TRBV27 with TRBJ2-7; perhaps D is TRBD1 or TRBD2 (5 bases each). The V gene's germline CDR1 is MNHEY and CDR2 SMNVEV (reference sequence). The CDR3 contains 14 residues. Trimming shortened V by 6 bases and J by 2 bases, and 14 bases separated the two germline ends. CDR3 loop: CASRDFGGAYEQYF. The DNA of the CDR3 is TGTGCCAGCAGGGATTTTGGGGGAGCCTACGAGCAGTACTTC.

The V call is TRBV13, the J call TRBJ1-1; D possibly corresponds to TRBD1 (6 bases). Deletions cut 0 bases from V and 11 bases from J, with 19 bases between. The CDR3 runs 15 residues. CDR1 PRHDT and CDR2 FYEKMQ come from the germline V gene (reference sequence). The CDR3, as DNA: TGTGCCAGCAGCTTAGGCGACAAGCGACAGGCTGGGGCTTTCTTT. This translates into CASSLGDKRQAGAFF.

As to this clone: A clone one base away is much larger, so this may be a read error. V and J are TRBV27 and TRBJ2-5; TRBD1 might be the D (6 bases). Germline values: CDR1 MNHEY, CDR2 SMNVEV (reference sequence). There are 17 residues in the CDR3. In DNA, the CDR3 is TGTGTCAGCAGTCCGCCGGACAGCATCCAGTACCAAGAGACCCAGTACTTC. This sequence encodes CVSSPPDSIQYQETQYF.

This clone has more than one count but fewer than ten. The chain links TRBV28 to TRBJ2-5; D is unresolved. The ends were cut back, 6 bases at V and 6 bases at J, with 5 bases in the middle. This CDR3 contains 10 residues. From germline, CDR1 is MDHEN and CDR2 SYDVKM. The CDR3 DNA reads as TGTGCCAGCAGACAGAAGACCCAGTACTTC. Amino acids: CASRQKTQYF.

V gene TRBV18 combines with J gene TRBJ1-2, with TRBD1 matching 9 bases. Germline CDR1 is KGHSH and CDR2 is LQKENI. Trimming took 3 bases from V and 4 from J; bases not matched to a gene: 12. CDR3 length equals 17 residues. The CDR3 loop reads CASSPNPPGQGAYGYTF. CDR3 coding DNA: TGTGCCAGCTCACCCAACCCTCCGGGACAGGGAGCCTATGGCTACACCTTC.

The chain links TRBV30 to TRBJ2-1; 9 bases fit TRBD1. Germline CDR1 and CDR2: GTSNPN and SVGIG (reference sequence). J lost 6 bases, V lost 8 bases, and 8 bases had no gene match. CDR3 length: 13 residues. The CDR3 loop reads CATARDRVNEQFF. The CDR3 DNA reads TGTGCCACGGCCCGGGACAGGGTCAATGAGCAGTTCTTC.

J is TRBJ2-7 and V is TRBV9, with 10 bases fitting TRBD1. Trimming removed 0 bases from V and 2 bases from J; junction bases left unmatched: 5. This CDR3 contains 16 residues. Per the germline V gene, CDR1 is SGDLS and CDR2 is YYNGEE. CDR3 DNA sequence: TGTGCCAGCAGCGTAGCGCCGGGACAGGGGACCTACGAGCAGTACTTC. It translates to CASSVAPGQGTYEQYF.

This chain uses TRBV2 with TRBJ1-2; D remains unclear. There are 13 residues in the CDR3. The V end lost 6 bases, the J end lost 2 bases, and 10 bases lay between the germline ends. From germline, CDR1 is SNHLY and CDR2 FYNNEI. The CDR3 spells CASRVFGNYGYTF. CDR3 coding DNA: TGTGCCAGCAGGGTGTTCGGGAACTATGGCTACACCTTC.